The present entry profiles one TCR beta chain with its context. The antigen is undetermined. This sample is drawn from a study of blood T cells in healthy people across ages. Study-wide results and caveats: Samples with more naive T cells showed higher observed beta diversity. Versus aged donors, long-lived donors had higher diversity and more naive CD4+ cells. Naive and antigen-experienced cells could not be conclusively compared, given unsorted PBMCs.

V gave up 2 bases and J gave up 0 bases; unmatched junction bases: 4. Germline V gene sequence: CDR1 MNHNY, CDR2 SVGAGI (reference sequence). This CDR3 has 16 amino acids. Together with a sample-barcoded 5' primer, a J-beta primer mix was included in a second PCR lasting about 6 to 11 cycles. Researchers report that each sample yielded at least 2.5 million CDR3-containing paired-end reads. TCRdb reanalysed the 5' RACE reads using MiXCR and keeps one entry per CDR3 protein. The sample records 1.5 million to 2 million distinct CDR3 sequences, about 50% being singletons. The clonotype was recovered from a woman between 40 and 55 years old in good health. The chain combines TRBV6-6 with TRBJ2-3; 8 bases are a match to TRBD2. Sequencing was done on a sample of blood. The CDR3 DNA reads as TGTGCCAGCAGTTACGTAGCGGGGCCTAGCACAGATACGCAGTATTTT. This gives the protein CASSYVAGPSTDTQYF.